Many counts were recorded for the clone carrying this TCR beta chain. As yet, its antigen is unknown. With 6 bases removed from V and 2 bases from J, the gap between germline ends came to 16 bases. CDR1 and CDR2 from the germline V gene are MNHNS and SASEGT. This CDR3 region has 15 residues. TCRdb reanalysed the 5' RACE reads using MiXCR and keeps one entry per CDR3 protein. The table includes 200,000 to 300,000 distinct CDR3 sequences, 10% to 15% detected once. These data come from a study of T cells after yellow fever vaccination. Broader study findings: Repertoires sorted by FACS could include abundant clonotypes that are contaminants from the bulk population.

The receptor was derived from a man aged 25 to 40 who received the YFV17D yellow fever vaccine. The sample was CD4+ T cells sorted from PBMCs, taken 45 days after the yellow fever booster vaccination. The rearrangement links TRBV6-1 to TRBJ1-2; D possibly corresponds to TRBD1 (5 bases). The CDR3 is CASSPGSRANYGYTF. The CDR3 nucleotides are TGTGCCAGCAGCCCTGGCAGCAGGGCCAACTATGGCTACACCTTC.